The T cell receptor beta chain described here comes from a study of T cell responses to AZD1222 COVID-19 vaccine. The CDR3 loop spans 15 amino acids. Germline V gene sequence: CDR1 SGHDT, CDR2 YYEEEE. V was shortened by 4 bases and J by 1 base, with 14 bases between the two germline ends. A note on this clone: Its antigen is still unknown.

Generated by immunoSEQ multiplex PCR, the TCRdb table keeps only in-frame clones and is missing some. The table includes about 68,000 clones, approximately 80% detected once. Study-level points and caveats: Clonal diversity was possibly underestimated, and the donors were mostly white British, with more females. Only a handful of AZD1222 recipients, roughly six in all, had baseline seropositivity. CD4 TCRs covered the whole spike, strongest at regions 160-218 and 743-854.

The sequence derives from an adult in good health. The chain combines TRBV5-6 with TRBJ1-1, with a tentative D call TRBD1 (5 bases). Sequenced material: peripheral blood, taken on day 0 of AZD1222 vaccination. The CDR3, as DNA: TGTGCCAGCAGCGCTTCACGGAGGGGGAACACTGAAGCTTTCTTT. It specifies CASSASRRGNTEAFF. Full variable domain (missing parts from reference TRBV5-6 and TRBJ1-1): DAGVTQSPTHLIKTRGQQVTLRCSPKSGHDTVSWYQQALGQGPQFIFQYYEEEERQRGNFPDRFSGHQFPNYSSELNVNALLLGDSALYLCASSASRRGNTEAFFGQGTRLTVV.